This entry lists 5 T cell receptor beta chains sequenced from one sample in a study of radiotherapy plus CTLA-4 blockade in lung cancer. TCRdb keeps only in-frame clones here, not all; method: immunoSEQ multiplex PCR. The table has tens of thousands of clones, approximately 68% seen once. The sequencing used peripheral blood, collected from a patient treated with radiotherapy plus ipilimumab. The source of these receptors is a human donor with non-small cell lung cancer whose response to radiotherapy plus ipilimumab could not be evaluated.

V gene TRBV4-1 combines with J gene TRBJ1-3; D remains unclear. CDR3 size: 18 residues. The germline V gene encodes CDR1 MGHRA and CDR2 YSYEKL. Trimming cost V 1 base and J 2 bases, with 18 bases left between them. The CDR3 sequence: CASSQAIVVARTGNTIYF. The CDR3 DNA sequence: TGCGCCAGCAGCCAAGCGATAGTGGTCGCTAGAACTGGAAACACCATATATTTT.

V is TRBV2 and J is TRBJ2-7, with no clear D. The germline V gene encodes CDR1 SNHLY and CDR2 FYNNEI. This CDR3 region has 14 residues. Trimming cost V 6 bases and J 4 bases, with 16 bases left between them. The CDR3 sequence is CASRKDMPPYEQYF. In DNA, the CDR3 is TGTGCCAGCAGGAAAGACATGCCCCCTTACGAGCAGTACTTC.

The V and J genes are TRBV6-5 and TRBJ2-1; 7 bases are a match to TRBD2. Trimming removed 6 bases from V and 15 bases from J; junction bases left unmatched: 17. The germline gives CDR1 MNHEY, CDR2 SVGAGI. The CDR3 consists of 14 residues. The CDR3 coding sequence is TGTGCCAGCAGACCCACGGGGGGACTGGAACCTAGGTTCTTC. Amino acid sequence: CASRPTGGLEPRFF.

The chain uses TRBV7-3 and TRBJ2-1, with D possibly TRBD2 on 5 matching bases. Germline CDR1 reads SGHTA; CDR2 reads FQGTGA. Trimming removed 5 bases at V and 1 base at J, with 18 bases between. This CDR3 has 17 residues. CDR3 nucleotides: TGTGCCAGCAGCCCTTCCGGTTTCAGCGGATCCTACAATGAGCAGTTCTTC. Translation gives CASSPSGFSGSYNEQFF.

This rearrangement joins TRBV6-5 to TRBJ2-3; maybe TRBD1 (5 bases). Between the trimmed V and J ends, which lost 2 bases and 3 bases, there was a span of 15 bases. Per the germline V gene, CDR1 is MNHEY and CDR2 is SVGAGI. This CDR3 spans 16 amino acids. The CDR3 nucleotides read TGTGCCAGCAGTTACCTGACAGCCTTCGGGACAGATACGCAGTATTTT. Protein: CASSYLTAFGTDTQYF.